This entry concerns a single TCR beta chain. This sample is part of a study of cytomegalovirus exposure and HLA in healthy donors. The PCR had 60 Vbeta and 13 Jbeta primers. Using immunoSEQ multiplex PCR, the repertoire was profiled, and TCRdb retains in-frame clones only, with some absent. The data hold 70,000 to 100,000 clones, with over 70% observed a single time. This CDR3 spans 14 amino acids. Trimming cost V 1 base and J 0 bases, with 6 bases left between them. Germline lookup yields CDR1 LNHDA and CDR2 SQIVND (reference sequence). The sequence came from a woman in her 50s in good health and CMV-seropositive. Material: PBMCs. The V and J genes are TRBV19 and TRBJ1-1; no firm D call. The CDR3 DNA sequence: TGTGCCAGTAGTATAGCCCCTATGAACACTGAAGCTTTCTTT. Residues: CASSIAPMNTEAFF.